A selection of T cell receptor beta chains follows, all from one sample in a study of identical twins. TCRdb itself ran the 5' RACE reads through MiXCR, one entry per CDR3 protein. Found here are 300,000 or so distinct CDR3 sequences, roughly 10% of them singletons; the top ten hold around 7.1%. This sample also appeared in a second study, on yellow fever vaccine responses in identical twins.

The sequenced material came from CD8+ T cells sorted from blood. These receptors were collected from a woman under 30 in good health. The CDR3 runs from the conserved cysteine through the conserved F or W. Each record gives: D gene, clone size, J gene, CDR3 length, V gene, CDR3 protein, CDR3 DNA. The D gene is left open where the match is weak. Size is omitted from some rows. Given values are once, few, many or a class for expanded clones.

>-|many|TRBJ2-3|14|TRBV29-1
CSATLAEEIDTQYF
TGCAGCGCCACCCTAGCTGAAGAGATAGATACGCAGTATTTT
>-|-|TRBJ1-5|15|TRBV9
CASSVNAGSNQPQHF
TGTGCCAGCAGCGTAAACGCAGGGAGCAATCAGCCCCAGCATTTT
>TRBD2|many|TRBJ2-5|15|TRBV7-8
CASSVSGGTQETQYF
TGTGCCAGCAGCGTCAGCGGGGGAACCCAAGAGACCCAGTACTTC
>TRBD1|many|TRBJ2-1|14|TRBV7-2
CASSLYRGLNEQFF
TGTGCCAGCAGCTTGTACAGGGGCTTGAATGAGCAGTTCTTC
>-|many|TRBJ2-3|14|TRBV4-3
CASSQGTLTDTQYF
TGCGCCAGCAGCCAGGGGACTCTCACAGATACGCAGTATTTT
>TRBD2|few|TRBJ2-7|15|TRBV9
CASSPPASGEYEQYF
TGTGCCAGCAGCCCCCCCGCTAGCGGGGAGTACGAGCAGTACTTC
>-|few|TRBJ2-2|13|TRBV27
CASSLMASGELFF
TGTGCCAGCAGTTTAATGGCCTCTGGGGAGCTGTTTTTT
>-|many|TRBJ1-5|13|TRBV28
CASSLSPYQPQHF
TGTGCCAGCAGTTTAAGTCCGTATCAGCCCCAGCATTTT
>-|many|TRBJ2-7|12|TRBV6-2/TRBV6-3
CASSEDIRDTYF
TGTGCCAGCAGTGAGGATATTCGGGATACCTACTTC
>-|few|TRBJ2-3|15|TRBV20-1
CSARDLTGVADTQYF
TGCAGTGCTAGAGATCTCACGGGAGTGGCAGATACGCAGTATTTT